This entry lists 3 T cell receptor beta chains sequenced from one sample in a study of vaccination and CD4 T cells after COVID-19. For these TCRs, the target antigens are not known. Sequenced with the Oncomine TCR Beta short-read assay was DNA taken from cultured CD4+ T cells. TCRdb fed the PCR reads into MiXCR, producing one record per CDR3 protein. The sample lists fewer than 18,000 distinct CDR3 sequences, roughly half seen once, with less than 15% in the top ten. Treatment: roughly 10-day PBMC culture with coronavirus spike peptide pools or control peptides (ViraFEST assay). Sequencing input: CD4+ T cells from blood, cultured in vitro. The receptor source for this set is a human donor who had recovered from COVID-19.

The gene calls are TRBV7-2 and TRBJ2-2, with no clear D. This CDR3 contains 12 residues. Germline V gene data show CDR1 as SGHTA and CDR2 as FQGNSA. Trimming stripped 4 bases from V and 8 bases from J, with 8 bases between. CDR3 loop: CASSSPRGELFF. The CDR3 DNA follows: TGTGCCAGCAGCTCCCCACGAGGGGAGCTGTTTTTT.

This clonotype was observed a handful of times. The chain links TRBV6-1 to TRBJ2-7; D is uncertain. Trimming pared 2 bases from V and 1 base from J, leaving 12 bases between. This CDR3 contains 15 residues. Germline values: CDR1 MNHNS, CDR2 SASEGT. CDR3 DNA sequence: TGTGCCAGCAGTGAACGGTTGGCAGAGTCCTACGAGCAGTACTTC. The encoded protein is CASSERLAESYEQYF.

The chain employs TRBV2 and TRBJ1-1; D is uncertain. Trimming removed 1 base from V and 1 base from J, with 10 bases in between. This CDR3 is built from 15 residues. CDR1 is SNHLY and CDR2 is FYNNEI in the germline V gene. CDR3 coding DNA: TGTGCCAGCAGTGAAGGCCCACTCCGGAACACTGAAGCTTTCTTT. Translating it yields CASSEGPLRNTEAFF.